The rows below give T cell receptor beta chains drawn from one sample of a study of spatial heterogeneity in lung cancer. TCRdb reprocessed the 5' RACE reads with MiXCR, giving one entry per CDR3 protein. The table shows under 30,000 distinct CDR3 sequences, with 6% occurring only once. Sequenced here: PBMCs, sampled at follow-up. The receptors were gathered from a male donor with early-stage non-small cell lung cancer. CDR3s include the opening cysteine and the closing phenylalanine or tryptophan. D genes are given only for firm matches. Not all rows give a size; the values are once, few, many and, for expanded clones, a class.

CDR3aa	CDR3nt	v_gene	d_gene	abundance	j_gene
CAISAAYTSGGNSPTYEQYF	TGTGCCATCAGTGCTGCATATACTAGCGGGGGAAACTCACCAACCTACGAGCAGTACTTC	TRBV10-3	TRBD2	many	TRBJ2-7
CASSPWTGGNQPQHF	TGTGCCAGCAGCCCATGGACAGGGGGCAATCAGCCCCAGCATTTT	TRBV5-6	TRBD1	few	TRBJ1-5
CASSSREARPEQFF	TGTGCCAGCAGCTCTCGGGAGGCCAGGCCTGAGCAGTTCTTC	TRBV11-3	TRBD2	medium-sized	TRBJ2-1
CASREGGTNYNEQFF	TGTGCCAGCAGAGAGGGGGGGACTAACTACAATGAGCAGTTCTTC	TRBV7-9	.	few	TRBJ2-1
CASSSRQGNTEAFF	TGCGCCAGCAGCTCAAGACAGGGGAACACTGAAGCTTTCTTT	TRBV5-1	TRBD1	many	TRBJ1-1
CASPKTSGSYSTGELFF	TGTGCCAGCCCAAAGACTAGCGGGAGCTATTCTACCGGGGAGCTGTTTTTT	TRBV7-2	TRBD2	.	TRBJ2-2
CAWRGTAGQPQHF	TGTGCCTGGAGGGGGACAGCTGGACAGCCCCAGCATTTT	TRBV30	TRBD1	.	TRBJ1-5
CASSSLRGEQFF	TGTGCCAGCAGCTCGCTTCGAGGTGAGCAGTTCTTC	TRBV7-9	.	many	TRBJ2-1
CASSLGGPVDTQYF	TGTGCCAGCAGCCTGGGGGGGCCGGTAGATACGCAGTATTTT	TRBV11-1	.	many	TRBJ2-3
CSVRPRDRANNEQFF	TGCAGCGTTCGCCCCCGGGACAGGGCCAACAATGAGCAGTTCTTC	TRBV29-1	TRBD1	medium-sized	TRBJ2-1
CSARSGGAPEQYF	TGCAGTGCTAGAAGCGGGGGGGCCCCCGAGCAGTACTTC	TRBV20-1	TRBD2	few	TRBJ2-7
CASSLDSWQGSTEAFF	TGTGCCAGCAGCTTAGACTCATGGCAGGGAAGTACTGAAGCTTTCTTT	TRBV11-3	.	many	TRBJ1-1
CASPIPLFRGYTF	TGTGCTAGCCCCATCCCACTGTTTCGTGGCTACACCTTC	TRBV12-5	.	many	TRBJ1-2
CASSLGGQGATDTQYF	TGTGCCAGCAGCTTGGGGGGACAGGGGGCAACAGATACGCAGTATTTT	TRBV5-8	TRBD1	many	TRBJ2-3
CASSPRGAGGTTGELFF	TGTGCCAGCAGCCCCCGGGGAGCGGGAGGGACCACCGGGGAGCTGTTTTTT	TRBV12-3/TRBV12-4	TRBD2	many	TRBJ2-2
CSARVGANYNEQFF	TGCAGTGCTAGAGTGGGGGCCAATTACAATGAGCAGTTCTTC	TRBV20-1	.	many	TRBJ2-1
CASSSGVEQFF	TGTGCCAGCAGCTCCGGGGTGGAGCAGTTCTTC	TRBV7-2	.	medium-sized	TRBJ2-1
CASSNGGPRGETQYF	TGTGCCAGCAGCAACGGCGGGCCGAGGGGGGAGACCCAGTACTTC	TRBV7-9	.	many	TRBJ2-5
CASSLAAGTGELFF	TGTGCCAGCAGCCTCGCTGCTGGCACCGGGGAGCTGTTTTTT	TRBV9	.	.	TRBJ2-2
CATATPNYGYTF	TGTGCCACCGCGACTCCCAACTATGGCTACACCTTC	TRBV24-1	.	many	TRBJ1-2
CASSYRGRYEQYF	TGTGCCAGCAGTTACAGGGGCCGCTACGAGCAGTACTTC	TRBV12-3/TRBV12-4	TRBD1	few	TRBJ2-7
CASSSQGHYGYTF	TGCGCCAGCAGCTCCCAGGGGCACTATGGCTACACCTTC	TRBV5-1	.	few	TRBJ1-2
CASSQDFTDTQYF	TGCGCCAGCAGCCAAGATTTCACAGATACGCAGTATTTT	TRBV4-1	.	many	TRBJ2-3
CASSVAFGPNYEQYF	TGTGCCAGCAGCGTAGCATTCGGCCCAAACTACGAGCAGTACTTC	TRBV9	.	many	TRBJ2-7
CSARDQTGGPNSPLHF	TGCAGTGCTAGAGACCAGACAGGGGGCCCGAATTCACCCCTCCACTTT	TRBV20-1	TRBD1	many	TRBJ1-6
CAIKTSGGDSYEQYF	TGTGCCATCAAGACTAGCGGGGGGGACTCCTACGAGCAGTACTTC	TRBV10-3	TRBD2	few	TRBJ2-7
CASTQTGAQETQYF	TGTGCCAGCACCCAAACGGGAGCCCAAGAGACCCAGTACTTC	TRBV6-2/TRBV6-3	.	many	TRBJ2-5